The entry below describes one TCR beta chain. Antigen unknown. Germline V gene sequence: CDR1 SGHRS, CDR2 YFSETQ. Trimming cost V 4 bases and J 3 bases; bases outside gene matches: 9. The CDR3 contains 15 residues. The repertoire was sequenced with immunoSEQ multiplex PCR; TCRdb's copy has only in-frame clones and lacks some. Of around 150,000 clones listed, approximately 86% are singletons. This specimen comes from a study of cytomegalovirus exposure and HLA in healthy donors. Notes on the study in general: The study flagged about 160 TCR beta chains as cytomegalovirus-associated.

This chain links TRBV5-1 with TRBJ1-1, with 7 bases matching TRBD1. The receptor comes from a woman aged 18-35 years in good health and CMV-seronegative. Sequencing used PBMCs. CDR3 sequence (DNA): TGCGCCAGCAGCCTTAAGGGGACAGTCCACACTGAAGCTTTCTTT. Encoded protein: CASSLKGTVHTEAFF.